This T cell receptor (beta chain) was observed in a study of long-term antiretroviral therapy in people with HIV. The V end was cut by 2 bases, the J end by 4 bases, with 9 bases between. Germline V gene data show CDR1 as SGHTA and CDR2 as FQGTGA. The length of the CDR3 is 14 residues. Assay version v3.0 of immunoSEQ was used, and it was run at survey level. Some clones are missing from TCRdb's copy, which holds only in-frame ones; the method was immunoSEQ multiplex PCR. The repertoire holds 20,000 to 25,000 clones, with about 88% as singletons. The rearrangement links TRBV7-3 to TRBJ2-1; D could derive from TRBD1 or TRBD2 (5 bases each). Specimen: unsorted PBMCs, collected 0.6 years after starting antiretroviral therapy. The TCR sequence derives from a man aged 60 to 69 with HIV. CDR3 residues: CASSLGTEYNEQFF. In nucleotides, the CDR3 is TGTGCCAGCAGCTTAGGGACGGAATACAATGAGCAGTTCTTC.